These 5 T cell receptor beta chains originate from one sample sequenced in a study of blood T cells in healthy people across ages. The second PCR ran about 6 to 11 cycles with a sample-barcoded 5' primer and J-beta primers. A single record per CDR3 protein comes from TCRdb applying MiXCR to the 5' RACE reads. This table holds hundreds of thousands of distinct CDR3 sequences, 20% to 25% found once. The same data also contributed to another study, on T cells of mothers and their children.

Input material: blood. These receptors were collected from a boy younger than 18 in good health.

V gene TRBV7-9 combines with J gene TRBJ1-3, with 8 bases lining up with TRBD1. CDR1 is SEHNR and CDR2 is FQNEAQ in the germline V gene (reference sequence). The CDR3 is 13 amino acids. Trimming took 5 bases from V and 7 from J; bases not matched to a gene: 4. CDR3 sequence reads: CASSRGQANTIYF. In DNA form, the CDR3 reads TGTGCCAGCAGCCGGGGACAGGCGAACACCATATATTTT.

This clonotype came up a few times. The chain uses TRBV9 and TRBJ2-1, with TRBD2 as a possible D gene (5 bases). This CDR3 has 15 residues. Trimming stripped 2 bases from V and 6 bases from J, with 15 bases between. Per the germline V gene, CDR1 is SGDLS and CDR2 is YYNGEE. The CDR3 here is CASSVLAGGLNEQFF. The CDR3 DNA reads TGTGCCAGCAGCGTCCTAGCCGGTGGTCTCAATGAGCAGTTCTTC.

This clonotype appeared a few times. As DNA, the CDR3 is TGCAGTGCTAGCGAGCTTCGGGGGGCCACTGAAGCTTTCTTT. Translating gives CSASELRGATEAFF. This sequence joins TRBV20-1 and TRBJ1-1, with D tentatively TRBD1 (6 bases). The CDR3 length is 14 residues. Germline V gene lookup returns CDR1 DFQATT and CDR2 SNEGSKA (reference sequence). The germline V and J ends were trimmed by 3 bases and 4 bases, with 15 bases remaining between them.

This clonotype has just a few counts. This rearrangement joins TRBV12-3 or TRBV12-4 to TRBJ2-7; TRBD2 is a possible D gene (7 bases). The CDR3 has 14 residues. V was trimmed by 3 bases and J by 4 bases, leaving 13 bases between them. The CDR3 here is CASSFAGAVYEQYF. For the CDR3, the DNA is TGTGCCAGCAGTTTCGCGGGGGCTGTATACGAGCAGTACTTC.

The gene calls are TRBV21-1 and TRBJ2-3. TRBV21-1 is a pseudogene segment. The CDR3 covers 13 residues. The CDR3 DNA is TGTGCCAGCAGCTCCCTAAGTGGAGATACGCAGTATTTT. Protein sequence: CASSSLSGDTQYF.